This TCR beta chain was obtained from a study of siplizumab effects on memory and regulatory T cells (dated by TCRdb to between 2018 and 2020). Notes on the research overall: The study looked at the effect of siplizumab, an anti-CD2 antibody, on alloreactive T-cell subsets in allogeneic mixed lymphocyte reactions made from human PBMCs. General study outcomes and caveats: Siplizumab significantly reduced the cumulative frequency of alloreactive sequences traceable to unstimulated CD4+ memory T cells. About 80-96% of proliferating CD4+ or CD8+ clones could not be given a naive or memory phenotype. Of the alloreactive CD4+ clones that could be mapped, the Treg-derived share averaged about 70% with siplizumab compared with under 35% in control reactions. Whether proliferating Tregs from siplizumab cultures actually had suppressive function was not functionally confirmed. Sequences below about 10^-5 frequency were poorly captured, so only a minor fraction of alloreactive clones could be mapped to unstimulated subsets. Greater diversity appeared to be present in unstimulated naive T cells than in memory T cells, and a substantial contribution to the alloresponse seemed to be made by naive cells.

Measured from the cysteine to the phenylalanine, the CDR3 is 16 residues long. Only the CDR3 DNA stays, 48 bases, in frame from base 1. Trimming removed 1 base from V and 2 bases from J; the gene matches leave 2 bases unexplained. CDR1 and CDR2 are drawn from the germline V gene (reference sequence): LNHDA, SQIVND. On this clone itself: Its antigen has not been determined. It has no much larger one-base neighbor in the sample; base qualities were not kept.

TCRbeta CDR3 sequencing was performed on sorted unstimulated T cells and on proliferating T cells recovered from mixed lymphocyte reactions. Fresh whole blood from approximately ten HLA-typed healthy donors was used to isolate PBMCs. The method was the immunoSEQ multiplex PCR assay. Around 9.9 x 10^4 TCR templates per sample were assayed by the deep sequencing platform. Genomic DNA extracted from sorted T cells was used for TCRbeta CDR3 sequencing. In the original analysis: The R programming language was used for clonal analysis of the TCRbeta CDR3 data. Alloreactive CD4+ and CD8+ clones were identified by comparing unstimulated samples to CFSE-low samples taken after the reaction. Alloreactive CD4+ clones were assigned to regulatory or non-regulatory origin by matching sequences to sorted unstimulated Treg and non-Treg repertoires. TCRdb's version of the immuneACCESS table is confined to in-frame rearrangements and falls short of the full clone set. An unresolved V gene accounts for under half of the shortfall where checked; the remainder is of unknown origin. The DNA was the basis for D and trimming; V, J and clone size are from that table. The sample includes some 80,000 clones, with 85% to 95% observed a single time. The top ten constitute 15% to 20% of the sample.

The receptor's source is a human donor in good health. The rearranged chain carries TRBV19 and TRBJ2-1; the junction holds 10 bases that match TRBD2. The sample taken for sequencing was CD8+ T cells sorted from blood. The DNA sequence is given as TGTGCCAGTAGTATAGTAGGACTAGCGGCCTACAATGAGCAGTTCTTC. Its amino acids are CASSIVGLAAYNEQFF.